Here is one T cell receptor beta chain with its context. Its antigen is unknown. This record comes from a study of cytomegalovirus exposure and HLA in healthy donors. Study observations and caveats: Sequence variants that were highly shared formed a cluster that was likely a sequencing artifact. There were three CMV-associated chains whose specificity for CMV antigens was confirmed in vitro. The study carried out a later analysis of TCR beta sequences. It associated about 15,000 of them with specific HLA alleles at a false discovery rate of 0.05. 87-base-pair reads could not separate some V segments, including TRBV6-2 and TRBV6-3.

Germline loops: CDR1 SNHLY, CDR2 FYNNEI. V dropped 8 bases and J dropped 6; count of bases not matched to a gene: 5. This CDR3 is built from 14 residues. With 60 Vbeta and 13 Jbeta primers, the PCR was carried out. Repertoires were generated with immunoSEQ multiplex PCR, while TCRdb's copy carries only in-frame clones and drops some. The sample includes approximately 110,000 clones, roughly 83% seen only once; the top ten take 2.5% to 3%. This chain connects TRBV2 to TRBJ2-1, with 12 bases fitting TRBD2. The source material was PBMCs. The clonotype comes from a woman aged 18-35 years in good health and CMV-seropositive. Written as DNA, the CDR3 is TGTGCCAGCGAGGGACTAGCGGGTCGCAATGAGCAGTTCTTC. This encodes CASEGLAGRNEQFF. Together with reference TRBV2 and TRBJ2-1, the CDR3 gives the full variable domain: EPEVTQTPSHQVTQMGQEVILRCVPISNHLYFYWYRQILGQKVEFLVSFYNNEISEKSEIFDDQFSVERPDGSNFTLKIRSTKLEDSAMYFCASEGLAGRNEQFFGPGTRLTVL.